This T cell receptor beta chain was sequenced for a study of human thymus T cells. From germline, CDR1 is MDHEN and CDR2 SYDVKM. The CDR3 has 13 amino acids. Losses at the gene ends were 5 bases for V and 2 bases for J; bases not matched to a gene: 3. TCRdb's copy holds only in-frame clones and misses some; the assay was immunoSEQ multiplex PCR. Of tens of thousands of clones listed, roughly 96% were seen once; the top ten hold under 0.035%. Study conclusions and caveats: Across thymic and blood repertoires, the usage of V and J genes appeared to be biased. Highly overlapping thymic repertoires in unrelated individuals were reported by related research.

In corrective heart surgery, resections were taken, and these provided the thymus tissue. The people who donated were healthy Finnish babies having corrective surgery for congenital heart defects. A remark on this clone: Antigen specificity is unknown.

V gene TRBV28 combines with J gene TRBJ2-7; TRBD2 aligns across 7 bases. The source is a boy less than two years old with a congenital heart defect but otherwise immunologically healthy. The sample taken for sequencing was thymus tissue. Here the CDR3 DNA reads TGTGCCAGCAGTCCTACTAGCGCCTACGAGCAGTACTTC. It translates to CASSPTSAYEQYF.